The 9 T cell receptor beta chains given below trace back to one sample, sequenced in a study of CD8 T cells in Susac syndrome. About 0.45 to 1 ug RNA was reverse transcribed with random hexamers. Each CDR3 protein is one row after TCRdb ran MiXCR on the immunoSEQ multiplex PCR reads. The sample has approximately 160,000 distinct CDR3 sequences, around 93% seen once. The sample comprised CD4+ T cells from PBMCs. These receptors originate from a human donor with multiple sclerosis.

The J gene is TRBJ2-7, the V gene TRBV2, with TRBD2 matching 12 bases. V dropped 8 bases and J dropped 0; count of bases not matched to a gene: 8. CDR1 and CDR2 (germline): SNHLY, FYNNEI. CDR3 length equals 16 residues. DNA of the CDR3: TGTGCCAGCCGGCTAGCGGGAGGGTACAACTCCTACGAGCAGTACTTC. Translating gives CASRLAGGYNSYEQYF.

The V and J genes are TRBV7-9 and TRBJ2-2, with D possibly matching TRBD2 (7 bases). There are 15 residues in the CDR3. Germline CDR1 reads SEHNR; CDR2 reads FQNEAQ (reference sequence). The germline V and J ends were trimmed by 4 bases and 7 bases, with 16 bases remaining between them. The CDR3 here is CASSSRGAEVGELFF. CDR3 nucleotide sequence: TGTGCCAGCAGCTCCCGGGGGGCCGAAGTCGGGGAGCTGTTTTTT.

V gene TRBV12-3 or TRBV12-4 combines with J gene TRBJ2-2; 7 bases are a match to TRBD1. J gave up 5 bases and V 5 bases, and 8 bases lay outside the gene matches. The length of the CDR3 is 15 residues. The CDR3 sequence is CASSPQGRRTGELFF. Here the CDR3 DNA reads TGTGCCAGCAGTCCACAGGGGCGCCGAACCGGGGAGCTGTTTTTT.

In DNA form, the CDR3 reads TGTGCCAGCAGACAGGGTGATAGAGAGACCCAGTACTTC. As protein: CASRQGDRETQYF. The J gene is TRBJ2-5, the V gene TRBV7-9, with D perhaps TRBD1 (6 bases). Trimming removed 6 bases from V and 4 bases from J, with 12 bases in between. Germline CDR1 is SEHNR and CDR2 is FQNEAQ (reference sequence). This CDR3 contains 13 residues.

The rearrangement uses TRBV5-1 and TRBJ2-3; tentative D call: TRBD2 (6 bases). The ends were cut back, 4 bases at V and 6 bases at J, with 18 bases in the middle. The CDR3 totals 15 residues. Germline CDR1 SGHRS, CDR2 YFSETQ. CDR3 amino acids: CASSPPLAGFDTQYF. DNA of the CDR3: TGCGCCAGCAGCCCACCGCTGGCGGGGTTTGATACGCAGTATTTT.

This sequence joins TRBV11-2 and TRBJ2-1; 15 bases agree with TRBD2. The germline V gene encodes CDR1 SGHAT and CDR2 FQNNGV. The CDR3 consists of 16 residues. With 4 bases clipped from V and 13 bases from J, the junction kept 11 bases outside the gene matches. CDR3 nucleotide sequence: TGTGCCAGCAGCTCCCGGGAGGGACTAGCGGGAGGAGTTCAGTTCTTC. Translated: CASSSREGLAGGVQFF.

The V call is TRBV25-1, the J call TRBJ2-2, with D tentatively TRBD2 (5 bases). V was pared by 4 bases and J by 8 bases, with 8 bases between. Germline V gene sequence: CDR1 MGHDK, CDR2 SYGVNS. This CDR3 is built from 12 residues. This CDR3 reads CASSGERGELFF. The CDR3 coding sequence is TGTGCCAGCAGTGGGGAGCGGGGGGAGCTGTTTTTT.

V gene TRBV5-1 combines with J gene TRBJ2-1; TRBD2 agrees at 8 bases. The CDR3 is 17 residues long. V gave up 1 base and J gave up 4 bases; unmatched junction bases: 10. Per the germline V gene, CDR1 is SGHRS and CDR2 is YFSETQ. The CDR3 spells CASSLQLWAGGYNEQFF. The CDR3 DNA is TGCGCCAGCAGCTTGCAGTTGTGGGCGGGAGGATACAATGAGCAGTTCTTC.

The chain uses TRBV3-1 and TRBJ2-5; D remains ambiguous. Trimming took off 2 bases at V and 4 bases at J, with 5 bases between the two ends. CDR1 LGHDT and CDR2 YNNKEL come from the germline V gene (reference sequence). The CDR3 runs 12 residues. The CDR3 sequence: CASSQTTETQYF. The CDR3, as DNA: TGTGCCAGCAGCCAAACAACAGAGACCCAGTACTTC.